The clone carrying this T cell receptor (beta chain) was seen just once. PCR used 60 Vbeta primers and 13 Jbeta primers. Measured with immunoSEQ multiplex PCR; TCRdb has only the in-frame clones, and not every one. The sample holds over 150,000 clones, roughly 80% seen once. This specimen belongs to a study of cytomegalovirus exposure and HLA in healthy donors. The CDR3 sequence is 15 residues long. The trim removed 6 bases at V and 7 bases at J, leaving 8 bases unmatched. Germline lookup yields CDR1 MNHNY and CDR2 SVGAGI (reference sequence). The chain uses TRBV6-6 and TRBJ2-7; the match to TRBD2 covers 14 bases. The origin of this receptor is a woman in her twenties or thirties in good health and CMV-seronegative. The sample was PBMCs. The CDR3 DNA sequence: TGTGCCAGCAGAGCGGGACTAGCGGGAGTCTCGGAGCAGTACTTC. It codes for CASRAGLAGVSEQYF.